This T cell receptor (beta chain) was documented in a study of T-cell memory formation after mild COVID-19. Background on the study: Most TCR clusters belonged to a single donor.

The CDR3 is 16 amino acids. With 4 bases clipped from V and 2 bases from J, the junction kept 8 bases outside the gene matches. Germline V CDR1 and CDR2: SGDLS, YYNGEE. The sample holds a few counts of this clonotype. The antigen is undetermined. Using its own MiXCR run on the 5' RACE reads, TCRdb lists one record per CDR3 protein. The table includes 450,000 to 650,000 distinct CDR3 sequences, more than 15% detected once. Study-level points and caveats: Clones contracting across day 15 to 85 had a balanced CD4/CD8 profile; later expanding clones leaned CD4+. Contracting clones localized mainly to CM and EM when CD4+ and mainly to EMRA when CD8+. Second-wave clones reaching peak frequency on day 37 lacked confirmed SARS-CoV-2 specificity.

This chain uses TRBV9 with TRBJ2-5, with TRBD2 matching 10 bases. This TCR came from an adult woman who had mild COVID-19 (a few samples of this study predate the infection). Cell type and time point are not known. The sequenced sample was PBMCs or a T cell subset sorted from them (not recorded which). The CDR3 DNA reads as TGTGCCAGCAGCCCCCCACGGACTAGCGGACAAGAGACCCAGTACTTC. This codes for CASSPPRTSGQETQYF.